These T cell receptor beta chains were read from a single sample in a study of T cell changes during pregnancy in multiple sclerosis. The method was immunoSEQ multiplex PCR; TCRdb's version includes in-frame clones alone and lacks a portion of them. Seen here are 68,000 or so clones, about 90% observed once, and the top ten hold roughly 0.87%. Specimen: peripheral blood, collected in the second trimester of pregnancy. The receptors were gathered from a female donor with multiple sclerosis, enrolled in a pregnancy study. Both conserved end residues are trimmed from each CDR3.

TRBV7-9,AAGGFSGNTIY
TRBV29-1,SDATPNYGYT
TRBV29-1,SVVLGSGTTDTQY
TRBV4-3,ASSQSVAGPKGDYGYT
TRBV6-6,ASTSSGNTIY
TRBV19,ASGGGVGEQY
TRBV9,ASSVGFGVNTEAF
TRBV27,ASSLQGDYEQY
TRBV7-8,ASSYPGQGFGSPLH
TRBV6-5,ASSPTGVQPQH
TRBV7-3,ASSSLGGGLYNEQF
TRBV4-2,ASSQDRYSNQPQH
TRBV5-1,ASSLLAGNGADTQY
TRBV19,ASSSYIEAF
TRBV5-8,ASSLGTGLTYAETQY
TRBV6-5,ASKVGIYTEAF
TRBV7-2,ASSLTAQQETQY
TRBV5-6,ASSLVIEEDEKLF
TRBV9,ASSVEGENYGYT
TRBV6-5,ASWAGYGYT
TRBV5-4,ASSVGSSAGGEETQY
TRBV7-7,ASSRAVLARINEQF
TRBV13,ASSLIATQETQY
TRBV13,ASSLGSRGYGYT
TRBV4-1,ASSQENREYTEAF
TRBV9,ASSVQESYNSPLH
TRBV7-2,ASSLVRGTLTGELF